The following is a TCR beta chain sequence with its context. Antigen unknown. Looked up from germline, CDR1 is SGHNT and CDR2 is YYREEE (reference sequence). This CDR3 contains 12 residues. V gave up 1 base and J gave up 5 bases, with 5 bases separating them. This specimen belongs to a study of cytomegalovirus exposure and HLA in healthy donors. Study results and caveats: Analysis was carried out at a later point, and it linked a missense DCLRE1C variant to TCR beta V- and J-gene trimming. Rare TCR sequences dominated, though some public TCRs recurred in many donors.

The primer mix had 60 Vbeta and 13 Jbeta primers. In the authors' methods: An analysis that came later counted roughly 87 million unique TCR beta chains, 10 million to 12 million shared. Data came from immunoSEQ multiplex PCR; TCRdb stores just in-frame clones and leaves some out. V, J and clone size are those of that table, while D and trimming were read from the DNA. The sample lists over 100,000 clones; roughly 68% were seen once. The rearrangement joins TRBV5-4 to TRBJ2-3; no firm D call. The sample comprised PBMCs. The sequence came from a young man in good health and CMV-seropositive. CDR3 loop: CASSLYVDTQYF. CDR3 nucleotides: TGTGCCAGCAGCTTGTATGTAGATACGCAGTATTTT.